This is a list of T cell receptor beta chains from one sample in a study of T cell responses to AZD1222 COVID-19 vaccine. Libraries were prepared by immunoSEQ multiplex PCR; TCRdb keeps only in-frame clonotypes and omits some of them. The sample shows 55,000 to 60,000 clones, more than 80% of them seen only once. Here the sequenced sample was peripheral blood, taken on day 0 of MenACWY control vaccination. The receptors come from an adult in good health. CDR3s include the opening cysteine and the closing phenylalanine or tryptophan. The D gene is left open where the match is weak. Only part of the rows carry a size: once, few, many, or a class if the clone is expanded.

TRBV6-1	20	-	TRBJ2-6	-	CASSEGGGNGLFPGANVLTF	TGTGCCAGCAGTGAGGGAGGTGGGAATGGGCTCTTCCCCGGGGCCAACGTCCTGACTTTC
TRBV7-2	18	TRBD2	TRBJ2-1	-	CASSLGSLGAGGPGEQFF	TGTGCCAGCAGCTTAGGGTCTCTCGGGGCGGGAGGGCCTGGAGAGCAGTTCTTC
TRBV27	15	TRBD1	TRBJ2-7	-	CASSGTGNPSGEQYF	TGTGCCAGCAGCGGGACAGGGAACCCATCCGGCGAGCAGTACTTC
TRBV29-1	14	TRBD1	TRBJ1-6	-	CSVETDRVNSPLHF	TGCAGCGTTGAAACAGACAGGGTGAATTCACCCCTCCACTTT
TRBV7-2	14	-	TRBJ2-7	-	CASSRDKSSGEQYF	TGTGCCAGCAGCCGCGACAAATCCTCAGGCGAGCAGTACTTC
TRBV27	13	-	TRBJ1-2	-	CASSLRQGRGYTF	TGTGCCAGCAGTTTACGGCAGGGTCGTGGCTACACCTTC
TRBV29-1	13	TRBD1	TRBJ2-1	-	CSVYTGDQNEQFF	TGCAGCGTTTATACAGGGGATCAGAATGAGCAGTTCTTC
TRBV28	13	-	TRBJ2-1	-	CASKKVSYNEQFF	TGTGCCAGCAAGAAGGTCTCCTACAATGAGCAGTTCTTC
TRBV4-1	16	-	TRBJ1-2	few	CASSSLWTEANYGYTF	TGCGCCAGCAGCTCCTTATGGACAGAAGCTAACTATGGCTACACCTTC
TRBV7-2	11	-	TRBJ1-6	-	CASSQNSPLHF	TGTGCCAGCAGCCAGAATTCACCCCTCCACTTT
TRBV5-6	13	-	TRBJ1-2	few	CASSLADNYGYTF	TGTGCCAGCAGCTTGGCCGATAACTATGGCTACACCTTC
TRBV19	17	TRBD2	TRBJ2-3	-	CASRKGLAGAGTDTQYF	TGTGCCAGTAGGAAGGGACTAGCGGGAGCTGGCACAGATACGCAGTATTTT
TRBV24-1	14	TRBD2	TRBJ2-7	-	CATSAAGTRDEQYF	TGTGCCACCAGTGCTGCCGGGACTAGAGACGAGCAGTACTTC
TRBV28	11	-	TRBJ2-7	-	CASSHTYEQYF	TGTGCCAGCAGTCACACCTACGAGCAGTACTTC
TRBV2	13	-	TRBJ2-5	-	CASRGLRQETQYF	TGTGCCAGCAGAGGGCTCCGGCAAGAGACCCAGTACTTC
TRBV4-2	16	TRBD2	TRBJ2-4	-	CASSESGLAGGNIQYF	TGTGCCAGCAGCGAATCTGGACTAGCGGGCGGGAACATTCAGTACTTC
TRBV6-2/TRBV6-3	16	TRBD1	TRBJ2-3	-	CASSKPGQGGTDTQYF	TGTGCCAGCAGTAAACCGGGACAGGGGGGGACAGATACGCAGTATTTT
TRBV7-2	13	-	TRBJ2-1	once	CASSFVPLDEQFF	TGTGCCAGCAGCTTTGTACCTCTCGACGAGCAGTTCTTC
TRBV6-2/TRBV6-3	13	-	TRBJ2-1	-	CASSLRLDNEQFF	TGTGCCAGCAGCCTCAGACTTGACAATGAGCAGTTCTTC
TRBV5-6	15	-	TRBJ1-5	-	CASSFENYSNQPQHF	TGTGCCAGCAGCTTCGAAAATTATAGCAATCAGCCCCAGCATTTT
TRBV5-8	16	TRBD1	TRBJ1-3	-	CASSLGQVLSGNTIYF	TGTGCCAGCAGCCTGGGACAGGTGCTCTCTGGAAACACCATATATTTT
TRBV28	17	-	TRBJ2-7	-	CASSLRRNVRASHEQYF	TGTGCCAGCAGTCTCCGCCGGAACGTTCGGGCGAGCCACGAGCAGTACTTC
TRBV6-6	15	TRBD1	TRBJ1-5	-	CASSGRDRGPQPQHF	TGTGCCAGCAGTGGCCGGGACAGGGGGCCTCAGCCCCAGCATTTT
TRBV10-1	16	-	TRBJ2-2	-	CASRTRDSLYTGELFF	TGCGCCAGCAGGACCAGGGACTCGCTATACACCGGGGAGCTGTTTTTT
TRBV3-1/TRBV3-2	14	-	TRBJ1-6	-	CASSQWGRNSPLHF	TGTGCCAGCAGCCAATGGGGGAGGAATTCACCCCTCCACTTT
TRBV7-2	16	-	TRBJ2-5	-	CASSFRVPAGKETQYF	TGTGCCAGCAGCTTTAGGGTCCCCGCGGGGAAAGAGACCCAGTACTTC
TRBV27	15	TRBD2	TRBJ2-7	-	CASSLSRGDVYEQYF	TGTGCCAGCAGTTTGAGTCGGGGGGACGTTTATGAGCAGTACTTC
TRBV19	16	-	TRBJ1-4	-	CASSIRRTGNDEKLFF	TGTGCCAGTAGTATCCGAAGAACAGGGAACGATGAAAAACTGTTTTTT
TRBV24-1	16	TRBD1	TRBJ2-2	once	CATSDFVTGITGELFF	TGTGCCACCAGTGATTTCGTGACAGGGATCACCGGGGAGCTGTTTTTT
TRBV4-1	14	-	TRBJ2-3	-	CASSQVQGWDTQYF	TGCGCCAGCAGCCAAGTTCAAGGGTGGGATACGCAGTATTTT
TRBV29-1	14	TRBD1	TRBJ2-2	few	CSVADRGLTGELFF	TGCAGCGTTGCGGACAGGGGGCTCACCGGGGAGCTGTTTTTT
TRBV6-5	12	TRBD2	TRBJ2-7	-	CALIAGPYEQYF	TGTGCCTTGATAGCGGGCCCCTACGAGCAGTACTTC
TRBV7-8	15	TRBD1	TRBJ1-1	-	CASSLADRGGLGAFF	TGTGCCAGCAGCTTAGCGGACAGGGGGGGGTTAGGGGCTTTCTTT
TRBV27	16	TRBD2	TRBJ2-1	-	CASSPLTSGSGNEQFF	TGTGCCAGCAGTCCCCTGACTAGCGGGAGTGGCAATGAGCAGTTCTTC
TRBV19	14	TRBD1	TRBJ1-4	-	CATSWGTGNEKLFF	TGTGCCACCTCCTGGGGGACAGGGAATGAAAAACTGTTTTTT
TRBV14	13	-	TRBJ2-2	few	CASSQDGTGELFF	TGTGCCAGCAGCCAAGATGGTACCGGGGAGCTGTTTTTT
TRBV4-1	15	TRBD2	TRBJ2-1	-	CASSPLPGWREFKFF	TGCGCCAGCAGCCCTCTCCCAGGGTGGCGGGAGTTTAAGTTCTTC
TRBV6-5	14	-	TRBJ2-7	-	CASTQPRGAGEQYF	TGTGCCAGCACCCAACCTCGGGGGGCTGGCGAGCAGTACTTC
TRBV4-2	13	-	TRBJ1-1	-	CASSQVGNTEAFF	TGTGCCAGCAGCCAAGTCGGGAACACTGAAGCTTTCTTT
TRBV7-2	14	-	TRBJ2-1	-	CASTPQSSYNEQFF	TGTGCCAGCACCCCCCAGAGCTCCTACAATGAGCAGTTCTTC
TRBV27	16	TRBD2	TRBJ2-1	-	CASSRPSGSSYNEQFF	TGTGCCAGCAGTAGACCTAGCGGGAGCTCCTACAATGAGCAGTTCTTC
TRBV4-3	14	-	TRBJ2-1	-	CASSQESLVDEQFF	TGCGCCAGCAGCCAAGAATCTCTAGTCGATGAGCAGTTCTTC
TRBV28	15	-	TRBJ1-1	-	CASSFVRVRNTEAFF	TGTGCCAGCAGTTTCGTGAGGGTGAGGAACACTGAAGCTTTCTTT
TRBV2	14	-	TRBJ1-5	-	CASSENGSNQPQHF	TGTGCCAGCAGTGAAAATGGCAGCAATCAGCCCCAGCATTTT
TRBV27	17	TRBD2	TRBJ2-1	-	CASSLFGTSGAYNEQFF	TGTGCCAGCAGTTTATTCGGGACTAGCGGAGCCTACAATGAGCAGTTCTTC
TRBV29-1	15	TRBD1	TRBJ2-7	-	CSAAPGTGGQYEQYF	TGCAGCGCCGCGCCGGGGACAGGGGGCCAGTACGAGCAGTACTTC
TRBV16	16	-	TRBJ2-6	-	CASSQWMGAGANVLTF	TGTGCCAGCAGCCAATGGATGGGCGCTGGGGCCAACGTCCTGACTTTC
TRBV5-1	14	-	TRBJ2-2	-	CASSSNPGAGELFF	TGCGCCAGCAGCTCCAACCCAGGGGCCGGGGAGCTGTTTTTT
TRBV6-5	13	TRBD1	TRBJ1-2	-	CASSYDRALGYTF	TGTGCCAGCAGTTACGACAGGGCCCTTGGCTACACCTTC
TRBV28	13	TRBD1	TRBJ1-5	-	CASSSRGPGPQHF	TGTGCCAGCAGTTCCAGGGGGCCCGGGCCCCAGCATTTT
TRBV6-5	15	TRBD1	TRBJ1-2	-	CASRFRQGANYGYTF	TGTGCCAGCAGGTTCCGACAGGGGGCTAACTATGGCTACACCTTC
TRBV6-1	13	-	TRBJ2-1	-	CASSEAWGDEQFF	TGTGCCAGCAGTGAAGCGTGGGGCGATGAGCAGTTCTTC
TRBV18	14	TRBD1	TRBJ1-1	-	CASTLLQGDTEAFF	TGTGCCAGCACGCTCCTCCAGGGGGACACTGAAGCTTTCTTT
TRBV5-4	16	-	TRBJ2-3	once	CASSLEGFARTDTQYF	TGTGCCAGCAGCTTGGAAGGGTTTGCTCGCACAGATACGCAGTATTTT
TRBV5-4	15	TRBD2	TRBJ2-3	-	CASSLRAGGTDTQYF	TGTGCCAGCAGCTTGAGAGCGGGAGGCACAGATACGCAGTATTTT
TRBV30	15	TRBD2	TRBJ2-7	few	CAWSGGRLAYNEQYF	TGTGCCTGGAGTGGGGGTCGACTAGCGTATAACGAGCAGTACTTC
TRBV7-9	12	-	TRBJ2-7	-	CASSLPASEQYF	TGTGCCAGCAGCCTCCCCGCTAGCGAGCAGTACTTC
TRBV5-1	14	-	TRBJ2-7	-	CASSSPDRGVEQYF	TGCGCCAGCAGCTCCCCGGATAGGGGCGTCGAGCAGTACTTC
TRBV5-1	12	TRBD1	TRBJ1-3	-	CASRGGGNTIYF	TGCGCCAGCAGAGGGGGCGGAAACACCATATATTTT